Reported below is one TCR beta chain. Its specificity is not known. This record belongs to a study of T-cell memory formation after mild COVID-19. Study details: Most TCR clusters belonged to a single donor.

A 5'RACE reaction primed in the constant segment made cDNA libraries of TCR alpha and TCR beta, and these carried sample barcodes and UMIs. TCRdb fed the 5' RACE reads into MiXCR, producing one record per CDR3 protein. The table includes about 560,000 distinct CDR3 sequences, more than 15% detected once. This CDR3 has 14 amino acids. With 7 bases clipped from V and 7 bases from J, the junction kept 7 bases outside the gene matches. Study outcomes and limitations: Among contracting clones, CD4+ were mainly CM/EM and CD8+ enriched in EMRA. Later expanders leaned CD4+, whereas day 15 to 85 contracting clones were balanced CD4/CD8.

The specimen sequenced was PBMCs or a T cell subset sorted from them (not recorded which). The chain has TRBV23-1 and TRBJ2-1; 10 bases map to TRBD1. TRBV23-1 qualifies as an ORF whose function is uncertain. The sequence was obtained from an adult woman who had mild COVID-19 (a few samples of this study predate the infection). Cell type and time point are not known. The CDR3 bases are TGCGCCAGCAAGACAGGGGGCCCTGAAAATGAGCAGTTCTTC. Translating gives CASKTGGPENEQFF.